These 5 T cell receptor beta chains share one sample of origin, sequenced in a study of blood T cell repertoires in COVID-19. The method was immunoSEQ multiplex PCR; TCRdb's version includes in-frame clones alone and lacks a portion of them. The sample has approximately 440,000 clones, 90% seen once. The sequencing sample was made of PBMCs or T cells enriched from blood (not recorded which). The source is a man aged 18 to 35 who had recovered from COVID-19.

About this clone: Other DNA sequences within the sample encode an identical CDR3. CDR3 nucleotide sequence: TGCGCCAGCAGCCAAGTGGGGGGTTCCTACGAGCAGTACTTC. Encoded protein: CASSQVGGSYEQYF. V usage is TRBV4-1 and J usage is TRBJ2-7, with a tentative D call TRBD2 (6 bases). Germline V lookup: CDR1 MGHRA, CDR2 YSYEKL. CDR3 size: 14 residues. The ends were cut back, 1 base at V and 1 base at J, with 8 bases in the middle.

The chain couples TRBV4-1 to TRBJ1-2; D is perhaps TRBD1 (6 bases). The CDR3 spans 15 residues. Trimming removed 4 bases at V and 4 bases at J, with 16 bases between. Germline V gene sequence: CDR1 MGHRA, CDR2 YSYEKL. The CDR3 region is CASSPGQSPSYGYTF. Here the CDR3 DNA reads TGCGCCAGCAGCCCCGGACAGTCCCCTAGCTATGGCTACACCTTC.

The chain carries TRBV6-5 and TRBJ2-1; D is uncertain. CDR1 MNHEY and CDR2 SVGAGI come from the germline V gene. The CDR3 spans 14 residues. V gave up 6 bases and J gave up 0 bases, with 9 bases separating them. CDR3 amino acids: CASSGRSSYNEQFF. The CDR3, as DNA: TGTGCCAGCAGCGGTAGGAGCTCCTACAATGAGCAGTTCTTC.

A remark on this clone: Different DNA sequences within this sample yield the same CDR3. The V and J genes are TRBV28 and TRBJ2-7; perhaps TRBD2 as D (5 bases). This CDR3 is 17 amino acids long. Between the trimmed V and J ends, which lost 3 bases and 1 base, there was a span of 19 bases. The germline gives CDR1 MDHEN, CDR2 SYDVKM. CDR3 sequence: CASSLIAKDLRSYEQYF. The CDR3 region has the DNA TGTGCCAGCAGTTTGATTGCAAAGGACTTGCGATCCTACGAGCAGTACTTC.

The chain combines TRBV29-1 with TRBJ1-2, with D possibly being TRBD1 (5 bases). Germline CDR1 and CDR2: SQVTM and ANQGSEA. Deletions cut 7 bases from V and 4 bases from J, with 16 bases between. The CDR3 extends over 13 amino acids. CDR3 coding DNA: TGCAGCGGGGCGGAGGGGCAGGGCTATGGCTACACCTTC. It translates to CSGAEGQGYGYTF.